Below, one TCR beta chain is given with its context. Antigen: not known. The sample comes from a study of cytomegalovirus exposure and HLA in healthy donors. The protocol was immunoSEQ multiplex PCR, while the TCRdb copy is restricted to in-frame clones and leaves out a portion. Among 150,000 to 200,000 clones, less than 90% were seen once, and the ten largest hold around 2.4%. Germline V gene lookup returns CDR1 SGHTA and CDR2 FQGTGA. The CDR3 sequence is 13 residues long. Trimming removed 5 bases at V and 2 bases at J, with 9 bases between. Study conclusions and caveats: There were around 160 TCR beta chains listed as cytomegalovirus-associated.

This sequence was found in a woman under 30 in good health and CMV-seronegative. The rearrangement joins TRBV7-3 to TRBJ1-2; D is undetermined. Sequenced: PBMCs. The CDR3 DNA reads TGTGCCAGCAGCAGCGGTGCCAACTATGGCTACACCTTC. Protein sequence: CASSSGANYGYTF.